Below, 16 T cell receptor beta chains from the same sample are listed, as sequenced in a study of blood T cell repertoires in COVID-19. The assay was immunoSEQ multiplex PCR, and TCRdb's table has in-frame clones only and misses some. The repertoire includes about 230,000 clones, 83% of them detected once, and just over 2.5% sits in the top ten. Sequences were obtained from peripheral blood. These receptors all stem from a woman in her 70s with active or convalescent COVID-19.

V gene TRBV7-2 combines with J gene TRBJ1-1, with D perhaps matching TRBD1 (6 bases). CDR3 length: 16 amino acids. Germline CDR1 reads SGHTA; CDR2 reads FQGNSA. V was pared by 2 bases and J by 4 bases, with 17 bases between. The CDR3, as DNA: TGTGCCAGCAGCTTACTGCAGGCAGGGGCCGGCACTGAAGCTTTCTTT. This gives the protein CASSLLQAGAGTEAFF.

The J gene is TRBJ1-5, the V gene TRBV2, with 8 bases fitting TRBD1. CDR1 is SNHLY, CDR2 FYNNEI, per germline. Trimming at V came to 6 bases and at J to 3 bases, leaving 4 bases not matched to a gene. This CDR3 is built from 14 residues. The CDR3 sequence is CASRDRAANQPQHF. The CDR3, as DNA: TGTGCCAGCAGGGACAGGGCGGCCAATCAGCCCCAGCATTTT. The full variable domain, in which reference TRBV2 and TRBJ1-5 provide the parts outside the CDR3, is EPEVTQTPSHQVTQMGQEVILRCVPISNHLYFYWYRQILGQKVEFLVSFYNNEISEKSEIFDDQFSVERPDGSNFTLKIRSTKLEDSAMYFCASRDRAANQPQHFGDGTRLSIL.

A single count supports this clone. V is TRBV5-1 and J is TRBJ2-1, with D possibly being TRBD1 (6 bases). The V gene's germline CDR1 is SGHRS and CDR2 YFSETQ. This CDR3 is built from 15 residues. V was shortened by 2 bases and J by 8 bases, with 17 bases between the two germline ends. In DNA, the CDR3 is TGCGCCAGCAGCTTCTGGGCAGGGGTGGGGGATGAGCAGTTCTTC. Translating gives CASSFWAGVGDEQFF.

This clone appeared a single time. The chain couples TRBV19 to TRBJ2-7; the match to TRBD2 covers 7 bases. The germline CDR1 and CDR2 sequences are LNHDA and SQIVND (reference sequence). The CDR3 sequence is 15 residues long. The ends lost 3 bases at V and 2 bases at J; junction bases unmatched: 7. CDR3 residues: CASSISASGAYEQYF. The DNA of the CDR3 is TGTGCCAGTAGTATTTCGGCTAGCGGTGCCTACGAGCAGTACTTC. The full variable domain, rest sourced from reference TRBV19 and TRBJ2-7, is DGGITQSPKYLFRKEGQNVTLSCEQNLNHDAMYWYRQDPGQGLRLIYYSQIVNDFQKGDIAEGYSVSREKKESFPLTVTSAQKNPTAFYLCASSISASGAYEQYFGPGTRLTVT.

This chain joins TRBV2 and TRBJ1-1, with TRBD1 identical over 7 bases. Germline values: CDR1 SNHLY, CDR2 FYNNEI. With V trimmed by 9 bases and J by 4 bases, 5 bases remained unmatched. This CDR3 region has 12 residues. This CDR3 reads CASADRSTEAFF. The CDR3 nucleotides are TGTGCCAGTGCGGACAGGAGCACTGAAGCTTTCTTT.

In the case of this clone: The sample holds other DNA sequences that translate to the same CDR3. The chain carries TRBV28 and TRBJ2-3; no clear D gene. V was cut by 4 bases and J by 2 bases, with 4 bases left in between. Per germline, CDR1 MDHEN and CDR2 SYDVKM. There are 12 residues in the CDR3. The CDR3 is CASSSYTDTQYF. CDR3 DNA: TGTGCCAGCAGTTCTTACACAGATACGCAGTATTTT.

This chain links TRBV28 with TRBJ2-6; TRBD1 might be the D (6 bases). This CDR3 has 15 amino acids. V was clipped by 6 bases and J by 2 bases, with 11 bases between them. Germline V gene data show CDR1 as MDHEN and CDR2 as SYDVKM. The DNA for the CDR3 is TGTGCCAGCAGCACAGGGTCTGCTGGGGCCAACGTCCTGACTTTC. Its translation is CASSTGSAGANVLTF.

V usage is TRBV6-5 and J usage is TRBJ2-7, with a tentative D call TRBD1 (5 bases). Germline V CDR1 and CDR2: MNHEY, SVGAGI. The CDR3 runs 16 residues. Trimming removed 0 bases from V and 3 bases from J, with 15 bases in between. In DNA, the CDR3 is TGTGCCAGCAGTTACTCGATTCCCAGGGCGGACTACGAGCAGTACTTC. The encoded protein is CASSYSIPRADYEQYF.

In nucleotides, the CDR3 is TGCAGCGTTGAATTCGGGGAGAGTGGCTACACCTTC. It translates to CSVEFGESGYTF. The chain carries TRBV29-1 and TRBJ1-2; no clear D. Germline lookup yields CDR1 SQVTM and CDR2 ANQGSEA. This CDR3 is built from 12 residues. The V gene lost 2 bases and the J gene lost 7 bases, with 11 bases spanning the gap.

This CDR3 reads CASSLGGQSTDTQYF. The CDR3 DNA reads TGCGCCAGCAGCTTGGGTGGGCAAAGCACAGATACGCAGTATTTT. The chain combines TRBV5-1 with TRBJ2-3; D remains unclear. Trimming left V 0 bases short and J 0 bases short, with 8 bases between. The CDR3 has 15 amino acids. Germline CDR1 is SGHRS and CDR2 is YFSETQ. Using reference TRBV5-1 and TRBJ2-3 for the parts outside the CDR3, the full variable domain is KAGVTQTPRYLIKTRGQQVTLSCSPISGHRSVSWYQQTPGQGLQFLFEYFSETQRNKGNFPGRFSGRQFSNSRSEMNVSTLELGDSALYLCASSLGGQSTDTQYFGPGTRLTVL.

The V gene is TRBV24-1, the J gene TRBJ2-1; D perhaps matches TRBD2 (6 bases). The CDR3 consists of 13 residues. Trimming cost V 9 bases and J 5 bases, with 13 bases left between them. CDR1 is KGHDR and CDR2 is SFDVKD in the germline V gene. The CDR3 nucleotides are TGTGCCACCGGGGGACTGGGAAACAATGAGCAGTTCTTC. The encoded protein is CATGGLGNNEQFF.

This sequence joins TRBV7-9 and TRBJ1-2; D gene uncertain. Trimming took 5 bases from V and 6 from J, leaving 19 bases between them. This CDR3 has 15 residues. Per germline, CDR1 SEHNR and CDR2 FQNEAQ (reference sequence). CDR3 DNA sequence: TGTGCCAGCAGCCTAGAAATGGGGAGGGATGATGGCTACACCTTC. Translating gives CASSLEMGRDDGYTF. The variable domain in full, with the rest retrieved from reference TRBV7-9 and TRBJ1-2, is DTGVSQNPRHKITKRGQNVTFRCDPISEHNRLYWYRQTLGQGPEFLTYFQNEAQLEKSRLLSDRFSAERPKGSFSTLEIQRTEQGDSAMYLCASSLEMGRDDGYTFGSGTRLTVV.

The CDR3 spells CASSLGSGGNQPQHF. In nucleotides, the CDR3 is TGTGCCAGCTCCCTCGGGAGTGGGGGGAATCAGCCCCAGCATTTT. The rearrangement uses TRBV18 and TRBJ1-5, with a weak D call TRBD1 (5 bases). V lost 6 bases and J lost 4, with 16 bases in between. The CDR3 spans 15 residues. The germline V gene encodes CDR1 KGHSH and CDR2 LQKENI.

The chain joins TRBV6-5 to TRBJ2-1; D is unresolved. Between the trimmed V and J ends, which lost 4 bases and 3 bases, there was a span of 16 bases. Germline CDR1 and CDR2: MNHEY and SVGAGI. The CDR3 extends over 16 amino acids. As DNA, the CDR3 is TGTGCCAGCAGTTCGGCGGCATTCTTCCTCTACAATGAGCAGTTCTTC. Protein sequence: CASSSAAFFLYNEQFF.

The gene calls are TRBV12-3 or TRBV12-4 and TRBJ1-5; maybe TRBD1 (5 bases). The length of the CDR3 is 13 residues. The V gene lost 6 bases and the J gene lost 7 bases, with 13 bases spanning the gap. CDR3 bases: TGTGCCAGCAGCCCCGGGGGGGACCAGCCCCAGCATTTT. Residues: CASSPGGDQPQHF.

The V and J genes are TRBV18 and TRBJ1-2; 8 bases map to TRBD1. V lost 3 bases to trimming and J lost 4 bases; unmatched junction nucleotides: 4. CDR3 length: 14 amino acids. Germline CDR1 and CDR2: KGHSH and LQKENI. Written as DNA, the CDR3 is TGTGCCAGCTCACCGGACAGGGCGCCCTATGGCTACACCTTC. This gives the protein CASSPDRAPYGYTF.